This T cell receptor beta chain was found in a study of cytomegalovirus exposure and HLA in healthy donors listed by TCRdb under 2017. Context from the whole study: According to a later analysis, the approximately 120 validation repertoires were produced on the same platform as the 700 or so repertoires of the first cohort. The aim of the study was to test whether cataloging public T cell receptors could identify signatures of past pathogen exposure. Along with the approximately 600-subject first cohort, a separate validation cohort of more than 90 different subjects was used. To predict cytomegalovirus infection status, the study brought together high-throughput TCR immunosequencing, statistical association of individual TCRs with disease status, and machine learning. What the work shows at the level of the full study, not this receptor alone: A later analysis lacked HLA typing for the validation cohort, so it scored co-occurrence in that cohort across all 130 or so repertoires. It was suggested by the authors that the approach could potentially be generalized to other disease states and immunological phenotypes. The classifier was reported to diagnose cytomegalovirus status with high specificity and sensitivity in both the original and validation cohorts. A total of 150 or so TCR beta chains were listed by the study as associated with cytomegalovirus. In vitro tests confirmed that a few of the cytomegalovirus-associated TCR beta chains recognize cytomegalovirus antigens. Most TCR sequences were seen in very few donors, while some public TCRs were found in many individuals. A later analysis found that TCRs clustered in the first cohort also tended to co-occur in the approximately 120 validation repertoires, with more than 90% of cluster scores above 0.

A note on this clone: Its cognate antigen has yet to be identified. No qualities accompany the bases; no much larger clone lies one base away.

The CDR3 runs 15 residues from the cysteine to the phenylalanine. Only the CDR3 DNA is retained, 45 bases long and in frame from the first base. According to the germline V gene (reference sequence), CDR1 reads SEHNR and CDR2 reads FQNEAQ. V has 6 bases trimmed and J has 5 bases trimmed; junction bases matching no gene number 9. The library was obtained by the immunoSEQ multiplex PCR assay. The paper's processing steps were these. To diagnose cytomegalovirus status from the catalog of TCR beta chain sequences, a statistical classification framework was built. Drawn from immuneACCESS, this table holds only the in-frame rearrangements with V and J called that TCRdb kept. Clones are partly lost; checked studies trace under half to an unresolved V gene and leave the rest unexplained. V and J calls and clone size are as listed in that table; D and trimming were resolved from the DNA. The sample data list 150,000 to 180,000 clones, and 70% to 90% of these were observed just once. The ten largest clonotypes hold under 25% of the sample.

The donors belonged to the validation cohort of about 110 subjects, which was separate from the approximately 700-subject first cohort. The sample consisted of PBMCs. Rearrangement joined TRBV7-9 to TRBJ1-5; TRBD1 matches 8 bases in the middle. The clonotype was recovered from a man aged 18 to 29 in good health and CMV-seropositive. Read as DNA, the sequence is TGTGCCAGCAGTTCGGACAGGGAGAGCGATCAGCCCCAGCATTTT. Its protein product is CASSSDRESDQPQHF.